The rows below give T cell receptor beta chains drawn from one sample of a study of T cells in Graves' hyperthyroidism and ophthalmopathy. TCRdb redid the calling of the multiplex PCR reads with MiXCR, one entry per CDR3 protein. The table includes about 760,000 distinct CDR3 sequences, about a third detected once. Sequencing was performed on blood. The receptors shown here come from a middle-aged woman with Graves' hyperthyroidism. Each CDR3 is given without its conserved first and last residue. The order of the fields is V gene, clone size, CDR3 protein. Where a row states a size, it is once, few, many or the class of an expanded clone; other rows omit it.

TRBV9 - ASSLSGIHEQF
TRBV6-1 - ASSYGPSTARYGYT
TRBV2 - VSKYIAVNTGELF
TRBV25-1 - ASVALRTGSYEQY
TRBV3-2 few ASSQGLAGERETQY
TRBV10-3 many AIREIDRGELF
TRBV7-2 - ASSLRGGEGCT
TRBV6-5 few ASSYDRGKGYT
TRBV5-1 few ASSLALTGNTGELF
TRBV2 - ASSPSGSGYHEQY
TRBV10-3 - ASRGSDRNYEQY
TRBV19 many ASSDRGTGNTIY
TRBV4-1 many ASSQDPGNPYGYT
TRBV29-1 many SVPPQGNTEAF
TRBV7-3 - ASSQEAVVGGETQY
TRBV2 many ASTSQETQY
TRBV15 - ATSRTSGELF
TRBV10-3 many AISENSGGETQY
TRBV20-1 many SARIPDYSYEQY
TRBV5-1 - ASSVAGGTFYEQY
TRBV7-2 - ASSSGQIQY
TRBV25-1 - ASSRVGVLNSPLH
TRBV6-2/TRBV6-3 - ASSYGRYTEAF
TRBV29-1 many SVDEGSYEQY
TRBV15 - ATSPRQHLYEQY
TRBV14 - ASGGQGWTGELF
TRBV12-3/TRBV12-4 many ASRSTAYGYT
TRBV12-3/TRBV12-4 many ASSRLGESYGYT
TRBV20-1 - SARSGTSGNEQY